The rows below give T cell receptor beta chains drawn from one sample of a study of T-cell reconstitution after alpha-beta-depleted transplantation in children. In TCRdb, the PCR reads were re-called with MiXCR into one record per CDR3 protein. The sample lists fewer than 750,000 distinct CDR3 sequences; roughly 24% were seen once. Sequences were derived from PBMCs, mostly from graft donor cells, sampled 360 days after TCRalphabeta/CD19-depleted stem cell transplant. These receptors were obtained from a boy under two years old who had a stem cell transplant for acute myeloid leukemia, so the T cells may come from the graft donor. Each CDR3 is given with its conserved first and last residue. A D gene is named only where the DNA matches it firmly. Size is omitted from some rows. Given values are once, few, many or a class for expanded clones.

>once|TRBV11-2|-|TRBJ1-2
TGTGCCAGCAGCTTAGAGGCAGGGATGAACTATGGCTACACCTTC
CASSLEAGMNYGYTF
>many|TRBV20-1|TRBD1|TRBJ2-1
TGCTCCAGCAGAGGACAGGGCTACAATGAGCAGTTCTTC
CSSRGQGYNEQFF
>many|TRBV4-3|-|TRBJ2-3
TGCGCCAGCAGCCAAGAGGGGATCGTAGATACGCAGTATTTT
CASSQEGIVDTQYF
>many|TRBV6-5|-|TRBJ2-1
TGTGCCAGCAGCTTACGGACAGATTACAGGAATGAGCAGTTCTTC
CASSLRTDYRNEQFF
>once|TRBV6-1|-|TRBJ2-7
TGTGCCAGCAGCTCCCAGGACAGTGCACAATTCTACGAGCAGTACTTC
CASSSQDSAQFYEQYF
>-|TRBV11-2|-|TRBJ2-4
TGTGCCAGCAGCTTACAGTCCGGGTTGAAAAACATTCAGTACTTC
CASSLQSGLKNIQYF
>many|TRBV20-1|TRBD1|TRBJ2-2
TGCAGTGCTAGAGATATCAGGACAGGGGATGCCGGGGAGCTGTTTTTT
CSARDIRTGDAGELFF
>-|TRBV9|-|TRBJ2-4
TGTGCCAGCAGCGACGACCTTACGGGAAACATTCAGTACTTC
CASSDDLTGNIQYF
>-|TRBV11-2|-|TRBJ2-7
TGTGCCAGCAGCTCGGTTAAAGGCCTTTACGAGCAGTACTTC
CASSSVKGLYEQYF
>few|TRBV7-2|-|TRBJ2-3
TGTGCCAGCAGCACTCCGTTGAGTTGGGGCACAGATACGCAGTATTTT
CASSTPLSWGTDTQYF
>many|TRBV20-1|-|TRBJ2-4
TGCAGTGCTAGAGATCTGCCCGGCGGGGCCAAAAACATTCAGTACTTC
CSARDLPGGAKNIQYF
>few|TRBV4-3|-|TRBJ1-1
TGCGCCAGCAGCCCCGGGAGACAGCCGATGAACACTGAAGCTTTCTTT
CASSPGRQPMNTEAFF
>-|TRBV11-2|-|TRBJ2-6
TGTGCCAGCAGCCGAGGGGGGCTGACTGACTCTGGGGCCAACGTCCTGACTTTC
CASSRGGLTDSGANVLTF
>few|TRBV6-1|-|TRBJ2-3
TGTGCCTGCACTGCGATACCTTTGGGTCCGCAGTATTTT
CACTAIPLGPQYF
>many|TRBV7-9|-|TRBJ1-1
TGTGCCAGCAGCTTAAATGGGGAGACTGAAGCTTTCTTT
CASSLNGETEAFF
>-|TRBV18|-|TRBJ2-3
TGTGCCAGCTCACCAGTTAGGGGTGCAGATACGCAGTATTTT
CASSPVRGADTQYF
>many|TRBV29-1|-|TRBJ2-1
TGCAGCGTTGAAGGGGCGGGGCTAGGCTACAATGAGCAGTTCTTC
CSVEGAGLGYNEQFF
>-|TRBV7-6|-|TRBJ2-1
TGTGCCAGCAGCTTAGAAGCAGCATCTTACAATGAGCAGTTCTTC
CASSLEAASYNEQFF
>-|TRBV29-1|TRBD1|TRBJ2-2
TGCAGCGTGGGATGGGACAGGCAAACCGGGGAGCTGTTTTTT
CSVGWDRQTGELFF
>many|TRBV7-2|-|TRBJ2-5
TGTGCCAGCAGCTCCGGGATTGAAGAGACCCAGTACTTC
CASSSGIEETQYF
>-|TRBV7-2|TRBD2|TRBJ2-7
TGTGCCAGCAGCTTAGAACGGGGGGGCCTCTACGAGCAGTACTTC
CASSLERGGLYEQYF
>-|TRBV12-3/TRBV12-4|-|TRBJ1-5
TGTGCCAGCAGCCCGACAGGCGGTAGGAATCAGCCCCAGCATTTT
CASSPTGGRNQPQHF
>many|TRBV6-5|-|TRBJ2-5
TGTGCCAGTCGGGCCAAGGAGACCCAGTACTTC
CASRAKETQYF
>many|TRBV7-6|TRBD2|TRBJ2-3
TGTGCCAGCAGCTTGTTAAGCGGGGGACCCGGCGATACGCAGTATTTT
CASSLLSGGPGDTQYF
>many|TRBV29-1|TRBD2|TRBJ2-3
TGCAGCGTTGAAGAAAGGGCGGGGGTAAGCACAGATACGCAGTATTTT
CSVEERAGVSTDTQYF